This TCR beta chain was observed in a study of T cell responses to AZD1222 COVID-19 vaccine. Repertoires were generated with immunoSEQ multiplex PCR, while TCRdb's copy carries only in-frame clones and drops some. The table includes some 120,000 clones, 87% detected once. In regard to this clone: Its matching antigen is unknown.

Findings of the study overall: Vaccination with two AZD1222 doses was followed by a rise in Spike-specific TCR breadth and depth. Regions left unmutated in variants are reportedly the target of nearly half of spike-specific TCRs. At study baseline, merely more than 5 AZD1222 recipients were seropositive.

This CDR3 comprises 14 residues. V was clipped by 0 bases and J by 6 bases, with 12 bases between them. Germline-derived CDR1 and CDR2 are SGHRS and YFSETQ. This sequence originates from an adult in good health. This chain links TRBV5-1 with TRBJ1-2; D remains unclear. Sequencing used peripheral blood, obtained on day 0 of AZD1222 vaccination. CDR3 DNA: TGCGCCAGCAGCTTGGCCCGTCAGGTGAATGGCTACACCTTC. The encoded protein is CASSLARQVNGYTF. The full variable domain, in which reference TRBV5-1 and TRBJ1-2 provide the parts outside the CDR3, is KAGVTQTPRYLIKTRGQQVTLSCSPISGHRSVSWYQQTPGQGLQFLFEYFSETQRNKGNFPGRFSGRQFSNSRSEMNVSTLELGDSALYLCASSLARQVNGYTFGSGTRLTVV.